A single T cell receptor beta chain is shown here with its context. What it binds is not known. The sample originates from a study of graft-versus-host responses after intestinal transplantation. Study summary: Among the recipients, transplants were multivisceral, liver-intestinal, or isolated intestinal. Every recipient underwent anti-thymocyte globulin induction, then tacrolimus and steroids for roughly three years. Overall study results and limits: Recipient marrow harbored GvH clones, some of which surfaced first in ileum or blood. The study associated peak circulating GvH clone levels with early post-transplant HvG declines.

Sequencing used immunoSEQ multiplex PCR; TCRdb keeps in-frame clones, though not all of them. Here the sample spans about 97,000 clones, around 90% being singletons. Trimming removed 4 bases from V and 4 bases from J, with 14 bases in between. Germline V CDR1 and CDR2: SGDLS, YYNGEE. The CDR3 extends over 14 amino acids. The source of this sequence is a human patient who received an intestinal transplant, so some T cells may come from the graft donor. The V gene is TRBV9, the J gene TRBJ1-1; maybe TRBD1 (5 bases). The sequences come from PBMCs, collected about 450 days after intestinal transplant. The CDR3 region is CASSPLGGTTEAFF. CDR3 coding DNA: TGTGCCAGCAGCCCCTTGGGGGGTACCACTGAAGCTTTCTTT.